Listed below are T cell receptor beta chains from one sample, sequenced in a study of shared clonotypes between healthy human individuals. Only in-frame clones appear in the TCRdb table, and some are missing; sequencing was by immunoSEQ multiplex PCR. The sample contains around 2.1 million clones, roughly 95% of which appear only once. The specimen was naive CD4+ T cells sorted from blood. These receptor sequences come from a man aged 18 to 29 in good health. Each CDR3 is given with its conserved first and last residue. D genes are given only for firm matches. Some rows mark clone size as missing; the rest say once, few, many or name a class of expanded clone.

d_call	v_call	clone_size	j_call	cdr3_aa	cdr3_nt
TRBD1	TRBV6-5	NA	TRBJ1-1	CASSPGQQNTEAFF	TGTGCCAGCAGTCCGGGACAGCAGAACACTGAAGCTTTCTTT
NA	TRBV30	NA	TRBJ2-2	CAWSNELAGELFF	TGTGCCTGGAGTAATGAGTTAGCCGGGGAGCTGTTTTTT
TRBD2	TRBV5-6	NA	TRBJ2-3	CASSSTSGNQYF	TGTGCCAGCAGCTCGACTAGCGGAAATCAGTATTTT
TRBD2	TRBV7-2	NA	TRBJ2-5	CASSPTAPGLAGETQYF	TGTGCCAGCAGCCCTACGGCTCCGGGACTAGCGGGGGAGACCCAGTACTTC
NA	TRBV6-1	NA	TRBJ2-2	CASSDINTGELFF	TGTGCCAGCAGTGACATAAACACCGGGGAGCTGTTTTTT
NA	TRBV7-9	once	TRBJ1-5	CASSPGGVSNQPQHF	TGTGCCAGCAGCCCAGGCGGGGTCAGCAATCAGCCCCAGCATTTT
NA	TRBV6-1	NA	TRBJ1-5	CASSEWGSGPQHF	TGTGCCAGCAGTGAATGGGGTTCGGGGCCCCAGCATTTT
NA	TRBV28	NA	TRBJ2-7	CASSLFGSSYEQYF	TGTGCCAGCAGTTTATTCGGGAGCTCCTACGAGCAGTACTTC
NA	TRBV5-1	NA	TRBJ2-3	CASSSGTPATDTQYF	TGCGCCAGCAGCTCTGGGACACCTGCCACAGATACGCAGTATTTT
TRBD2	TRBV29-1	NA	TRBJ2-1	CSVEAGLVSEQFF	TGCAGCGTTGAAGCTGGACTAGTATCTGAGCAGTTCTTC
NA	TRBV9	NA	TRBJ2-7	CASSVEQGITYEQYF	TGTGCCAGCAGCGTAGAGCAGGGTATTACCTACGAGCAGTACTTC
TRBD2	TRBV2	NA	TRBJ2-5	CASSEGGRAQETQYF	TGTGCCAGCAGTGAAGGCGGGAGGGCCCAAGAGACCCAGTACTTC
TRBD1	TRBV5-1	once	TRBJ2-7	CASSSWTGPTYEQYF	TGCGCCAGCAGCTCATGGACAGGGCCCACCTACGAGCAGTACTTC
TRBD1	TRBV5-5	once	TRBJ1-6	CASSLRGTEIVKGSPLHF	TGTGCCAGCAGCTTGCGGGGGACAGAGATTGTAAAGGGTTCACCCCTCCACTTT
NA	TRBV4-1	NA	TRBJ2-7	CASSQAVSYEQYF	TGCGCCAGCAGCCAAGCAGTCTCCTACGAGCAGTACTTC
NA	TRBV10-2	NA	TRBJ1-1	CASNRGPNTEAFF	TGCGCCAGCAACCGGGGGCCGAACACTGAAGCTTTCTTT
NA	TRBV12-1	NA	TRBJ2-6	CASRVQVRIFPSGANVLTF	TGTGCCAGCAGGGTACAGGTAAGGATTTTCCCCTCTGGGGCCAACGTCCTGACTTTC
NA	TRBV6-5	NA	TRBJ2-5	CASSWGRLQETQYF	TGTGCCAGCAGTTGGGGACGGTTACAAGAGACCCAGTACTTC
NA	TRBV27	NA	TRBJ1-2	CASSPDHRDGNYGYTF	TGTGCCAGCAGTCCCGACCACAGGGATGGGAACTATGGCTACACCTTC
NA	TRBV7-8	NA	TRBJ2-6	CASSFILGSVSGANVLTF	TGTGCCAGCAGCTTTATCTTAGGTTCCGTTAGTGGGGCCAACGTCCTGACTTTC
TRBD2	TRBV2	NA	TRBJ2-7	CASSPAPAGGAYEQYF	TGTGCCAGCAGTCCAGCCCCCGCTGGGGGGGCCTACGAGCAGTACTTC
NA	TRBV12-5	NA	TRBJ2-3	CASGLSNSPGYF	TGTGCTAGTGGTTTGTCCAACAGCCCAGGGTATTTT
NA	TRBV19	NA	TRBJ2-7	CASSIPGSEQYF	TGTGCCAGTAGTATTCCAGGGAGTGAGCAGTACTTC
TRBD2	TRBV10-3	NA	TRBJ2-1	CAISEAIPGLAGNEQFF	TGTGCCATCAGTGAGGCAATTCCGGGACTAGCGGGAAATGAGCAGTTCTTC
NA	TRBV5-6	NA	TRBJ2-7	CASSLPPISYEQYF	TGTGCCAGCAGCCTCCCCCCCATATCCTACGAGCAGTACTTC
TRBD1	TRBV11-3	NA	TRBJ1-1	CASSKGADRGNTEAFF	TGTGCCAGCAGCAAAGGGGCCGACAGGGGGAACACTGAAGCTTTCTTT
TRBD2	TRBV7-2	NA	TRBJ2-5	CASSLTSGKQETQYF	TGTGCCAGCAGCTTAACTAGCGGGAAACAAGAGACCCAGTACTTC
NA	TRBV5-1	NA	TRBJ2-3	CASFRGFESTDTQYF	TGCGCCAGCTTCCGAGGTTTCGAGTCCACAGATACGCAGTATTTT
TRBD2	TRBV28	NA	TRBJ2-7	CASIIGGGVSYEQYF	TGTGCCAGCATCATCGGGGGAGGGGTAAGCTACGAGCAGTACTTC